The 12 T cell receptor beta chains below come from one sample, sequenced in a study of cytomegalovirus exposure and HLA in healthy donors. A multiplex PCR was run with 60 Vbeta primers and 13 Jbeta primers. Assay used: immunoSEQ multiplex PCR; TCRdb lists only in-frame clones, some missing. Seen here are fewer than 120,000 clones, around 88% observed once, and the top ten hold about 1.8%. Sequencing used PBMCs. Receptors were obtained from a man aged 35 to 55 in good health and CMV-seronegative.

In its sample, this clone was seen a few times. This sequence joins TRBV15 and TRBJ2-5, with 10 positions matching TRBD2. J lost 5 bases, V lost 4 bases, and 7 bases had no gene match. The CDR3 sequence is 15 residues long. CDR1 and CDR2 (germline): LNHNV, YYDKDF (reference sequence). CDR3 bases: TGTGCCACCAGCATCCAAGCGGGGGGGAGCGAGACCCAGTACTTC. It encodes CATSIQAGGSETQYF.

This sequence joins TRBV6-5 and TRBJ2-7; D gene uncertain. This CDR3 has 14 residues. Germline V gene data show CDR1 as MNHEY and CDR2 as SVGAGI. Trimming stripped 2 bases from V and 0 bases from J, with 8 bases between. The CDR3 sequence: CASSYAESSYEQYF. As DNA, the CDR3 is TGTGCCAGCAGTTACGCGGAGAGCTCCTACGAGCAGTACTTC.

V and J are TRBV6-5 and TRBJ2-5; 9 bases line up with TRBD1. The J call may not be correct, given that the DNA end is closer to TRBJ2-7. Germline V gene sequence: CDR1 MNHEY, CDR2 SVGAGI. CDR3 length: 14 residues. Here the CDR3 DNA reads TGTGCCACCACTTCCGGGACAGGGATCCGCGAGCAGTACTTC. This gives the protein CATTSGTGIREQYF.

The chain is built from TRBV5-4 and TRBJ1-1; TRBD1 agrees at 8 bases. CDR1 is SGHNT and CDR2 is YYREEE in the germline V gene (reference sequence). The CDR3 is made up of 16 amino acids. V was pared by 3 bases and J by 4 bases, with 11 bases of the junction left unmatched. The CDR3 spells CASSSGGDILGTEAFF. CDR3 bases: TGTGCCAGCAGCTCAGGGGGCGATATCTTGGGCACTGAAGCTTTCTTT. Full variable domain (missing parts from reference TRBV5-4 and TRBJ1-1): ETGVTQSPTHLIKTRGQQVTLRCSSQSGHNTVSWYQQALGQGPQFIFQYYREEENGRGNFPPRFSGLQFPNYSSELNVNALELDDSALYLCASSSGGDILGTEAFFGQGTRLTVV.

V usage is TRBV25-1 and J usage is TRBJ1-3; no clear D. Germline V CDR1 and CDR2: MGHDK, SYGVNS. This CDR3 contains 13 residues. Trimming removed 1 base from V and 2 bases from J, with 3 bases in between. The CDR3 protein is CASSELAGNTIYF. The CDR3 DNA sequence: TGTGCCAGCAGTGAATTAGCTGGAAACACCATATATTTT.

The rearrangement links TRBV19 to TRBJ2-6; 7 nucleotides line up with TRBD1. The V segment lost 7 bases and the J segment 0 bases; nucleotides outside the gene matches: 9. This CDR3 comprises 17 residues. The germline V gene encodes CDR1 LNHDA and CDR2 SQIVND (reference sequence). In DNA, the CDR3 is TGTGCCAGTAACAGAGGCCAGGGGGTCTCTGGGGCCAACGTCCTGACTTTC. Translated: CASNRGQGVSGANVLTF. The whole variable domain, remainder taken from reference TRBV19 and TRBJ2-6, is DGGITQSPKYLFRKEGQNVTLSCEQNLNHDAMYWYRQDPGQGLRLIYYSQIVNDFQKGDIAEGYSVSREKKESFPLTVTSAQKNPTAFYLCASNRGQGVSGANVLTFGAGSRLTVL.

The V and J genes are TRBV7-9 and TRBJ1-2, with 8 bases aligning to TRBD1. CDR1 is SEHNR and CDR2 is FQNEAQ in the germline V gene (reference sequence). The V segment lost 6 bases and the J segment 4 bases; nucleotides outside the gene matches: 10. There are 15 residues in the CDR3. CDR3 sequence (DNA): TGTGCCAGCAGTAGCGCAGGGGGCGGTGCCTATGGCTACACCTTC. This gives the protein CASSSAGGGAYGYTF.

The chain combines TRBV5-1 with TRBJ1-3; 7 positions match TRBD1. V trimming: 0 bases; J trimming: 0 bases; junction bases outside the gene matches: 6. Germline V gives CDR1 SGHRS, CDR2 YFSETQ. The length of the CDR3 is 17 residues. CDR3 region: CASSLAAAGGSGNTIYF. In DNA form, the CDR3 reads TGCGCCAGCAGCTTGGCTGCGGCAGGGGGCTCTGGAAACACCATATATTTT.

CDR3 protein: CASSVTGSLGYTF. CDR3 nucleotides: TGTGCCAGCAGTGTAACAGGGAGTCTAGGCTACACCTTC. The V gene is TRBV2, the J gene TRBJ1-2, with D possibly TRBD1 on 6 matching bases. V was clipped by 4 bases and J by 8 bases, with 14 bases between them. The CDR3 spans 13 residues. CDR1 SNHLY and CDR2 FYNNEI come from the germline V gene.

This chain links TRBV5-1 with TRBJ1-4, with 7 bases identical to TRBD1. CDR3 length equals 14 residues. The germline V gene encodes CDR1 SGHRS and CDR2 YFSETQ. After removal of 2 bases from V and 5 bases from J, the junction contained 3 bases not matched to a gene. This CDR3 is CASSFQGDNEKLFF. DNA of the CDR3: TGCGCCAGCAGCTTTCAGGGGGACAATGAAAAACTGTTTTTT.

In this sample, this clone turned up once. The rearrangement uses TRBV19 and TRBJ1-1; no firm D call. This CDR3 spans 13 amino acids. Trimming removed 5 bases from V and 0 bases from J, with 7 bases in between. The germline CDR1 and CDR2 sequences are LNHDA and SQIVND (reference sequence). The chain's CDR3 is CASSPYLNTEAFF. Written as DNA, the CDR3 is TGTGCCAGTAGTCCCTACTTGAACACTGAAGCTTTCTTT.

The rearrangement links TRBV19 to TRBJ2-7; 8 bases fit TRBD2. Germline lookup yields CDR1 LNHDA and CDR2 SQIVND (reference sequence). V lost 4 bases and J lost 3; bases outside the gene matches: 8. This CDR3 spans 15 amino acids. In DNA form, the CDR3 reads TGTGCCAGTAGTAAGCCCGGGGGGGCGGTCTACGAGCAGTACTTC. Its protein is CASSKPGGAVYEQYF.